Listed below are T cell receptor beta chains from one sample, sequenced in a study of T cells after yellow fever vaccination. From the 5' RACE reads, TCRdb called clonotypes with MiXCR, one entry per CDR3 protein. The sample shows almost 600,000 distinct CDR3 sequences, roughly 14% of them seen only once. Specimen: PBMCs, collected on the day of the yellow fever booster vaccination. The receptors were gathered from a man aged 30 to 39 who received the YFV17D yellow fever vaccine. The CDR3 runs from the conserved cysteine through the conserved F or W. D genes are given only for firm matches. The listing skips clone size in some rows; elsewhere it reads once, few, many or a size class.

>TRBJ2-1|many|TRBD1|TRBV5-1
TGCGCCAGCAGCGGATACAGGGGCTCCTACAATGAGCAGTTCTTC
CASSGYRGSYNEQFF
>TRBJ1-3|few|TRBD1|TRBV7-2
TGTGCCAGCAGCGACAGGGTTGGGTTGGGAAACACCATATATTTT
CASSDRVGLGNTIYF
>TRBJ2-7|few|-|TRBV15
TGTGCCACCAGCAGAGTTCATCCTAGACCCAACGAGCAGTACTTC
CATSRVHPRPNEQYF
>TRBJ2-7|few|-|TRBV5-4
TGTGCCAGCAGCTTGGGGCAGGGTATTTCAACCTACGAGCAGTACTTC
CASSLGQGISTYEQYF
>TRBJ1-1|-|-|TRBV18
TGTGCCAGCTCACCTATACAGATAAACACTGAAGCTTTCTTT
CASSPIQINTEAFF
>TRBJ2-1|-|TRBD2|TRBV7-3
TGTGCCAGCAGCATCGGACTAGGAGGTTTCAATGAGCAGTTCTTC
CASSIGLGGFNEQFF
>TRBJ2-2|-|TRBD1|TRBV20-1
TGCAGTGCTAGAAAGGGGGCGGGTCTTACCGGGGAGCTGTTTTTT
CSARKGAGLTGELFF
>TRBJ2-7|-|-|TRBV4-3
TGCGCCAGCAGCCAGGGGGTACACTCCTACGAGCAGTACTTC
CASSQGVHSYEQYF
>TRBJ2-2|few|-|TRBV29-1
TGCAGCGTTGTGTTAACTACCGGGGAGCTGTTTTTT
CSVVLTTGELFF
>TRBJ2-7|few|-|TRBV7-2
TGTGCCAGCAGCTTATGGACGGGAATATACGAGCAGTACTTC
CASSLWTGIYEQYF
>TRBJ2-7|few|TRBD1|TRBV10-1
TGCGCCAGCAGTGGGGGGACAGGGAACCACGAGCAGTACTTC
CASSGGTGNHEQYF
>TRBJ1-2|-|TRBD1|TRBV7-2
TGTGCCAGCAGCGTTACAGGGGTGGGCTATGGCTACACCTTC
CASSVTGVGYGYTF
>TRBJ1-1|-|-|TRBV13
TGTGCCAGCAGTCCGCAGGGGATTATGAACACTGAAGCTTTCTTT
CASSPQGIMNTEAFF
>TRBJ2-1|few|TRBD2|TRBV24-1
TGTGCCACCATGGCGGGAGGCTCCTACAATGAGCAGTTCTTC
CATMAGGSYNEQFF
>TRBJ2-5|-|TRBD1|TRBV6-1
TGTGCCAGCAGTGTAAGGACAGGGGCACAAGAGACCCAGTACTTC
CASSVRTGAQETQYF
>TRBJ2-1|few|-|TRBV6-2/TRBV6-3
TGTGCCAGCAGAACCTGGGGCGGGGTGCAGTTCTTC
CASRTWGGVQFF
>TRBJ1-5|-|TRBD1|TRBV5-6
TGTGCCAGCAGCTCAGGGGGATATCAGCCCCAGCATTTT
CASSSGGYQPQHF
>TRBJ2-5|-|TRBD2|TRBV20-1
TGCAGTGCTAGAAAATATAGCGGGTTCGGGGGAGAGACCCAGTACTTC
CSARKYSGFGGETQYF
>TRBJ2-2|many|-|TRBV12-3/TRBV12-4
TGTGCCAGCAGCCGTAATGAAGTGACCGGGGAGCTGTTTTTT
CASSRNEVTGELFF
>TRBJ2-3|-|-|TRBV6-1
TGTGCCAGCGGTCGGGTAGCTGGCACAGATACGCAGTATTTT
CASGRVAGTDTQYF
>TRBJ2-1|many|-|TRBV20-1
TGCAGTGCTAGCCTAGCGTCCTACAATGAGCAGTTCTTC
CSASLASYNEQFF
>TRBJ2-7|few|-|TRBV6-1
TGTGCCAGCAGTGAGACGGAGTACGAGCAGTACTTC
CASSETEYEQYF
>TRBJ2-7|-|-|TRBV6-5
TGTGCCAGCAGTTACAGTATCTTGGGGACATCAAATTACGAGCAGTACTTC
CASSYSILGTSNYEQYF
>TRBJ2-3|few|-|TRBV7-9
TGTGCCAGCAGCTCCCCGAACATAGTGGAGGATACGCAGTATTTT
CASSSPNIVEDTQYF
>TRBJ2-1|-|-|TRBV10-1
TGCGCCACCTCAAAGGGCTCGACCTCCTACAATGAGCAGTTCTTC
CATSKGSTSYNEQFF
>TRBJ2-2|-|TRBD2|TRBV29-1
TGCAGCGTTGAAAGGGAATTCGAAGCGGGAGGGAACACCGGGGAGCTGTTTTTT
CSVEREFEAGGNTGELFF
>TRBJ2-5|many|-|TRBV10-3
TGTGCCATCAGTGAGAATCTTCAAGAGACCCAGTACTTC
CAISENLQETQYF
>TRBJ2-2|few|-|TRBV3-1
TGTGCCAGCAGGCAGACAGGGAACACCGGGGAGCTGTTTTTT
CASRQTGNTGELFF
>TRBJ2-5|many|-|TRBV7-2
TGTGCCAGCAGCTTATCGGGTCCCCAGGAGACCCAGTACTTC
CASSLSGPQETQYF
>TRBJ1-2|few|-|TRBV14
TGTGCCAGCAGCCACACCGGACATTCCTTCTATGGCTACACCTTC
CASSHTGHSFYGYTF
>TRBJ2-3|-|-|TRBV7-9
TGTGCCAGCAGCTTAGTCCGGGGGCCCACAGATACGCAGTATTTT
CASSLVRGPTDTQYF
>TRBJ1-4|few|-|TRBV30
TGTGCCTGGAACAGGGTCCAAAATGAAAAACTGTTTTTT
CAWNRVQNEKLFF
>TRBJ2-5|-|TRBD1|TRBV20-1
TGCAGTGCAACCGATGACAGGGTGGGTGAGACCCAGTACTTC
CSATDDRVGETQYF
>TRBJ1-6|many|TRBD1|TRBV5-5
TGTGCCAGCAGCCGGACAGGGGGCGGATCACCCCTCCACTTT
CASSRTGGGSPLHF
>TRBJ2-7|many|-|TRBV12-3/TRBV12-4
TGTGCCAGCAGCCCCAACTACGAGCAGTACTTC
CASSPNYEQYF
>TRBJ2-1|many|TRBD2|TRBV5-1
TGCGCCAGCAGCTTGGCTAGCGGGATTTATAATGAGCAGTTCTTC
CASSLASGIYNEQFF
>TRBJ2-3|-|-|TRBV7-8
TGTGCCAGCAGCTACCGAGTAGGAGATACGCAGTATTTT
CASSYRVGDTQYF
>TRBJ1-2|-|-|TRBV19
TGTGCCAGTAGTATAGGCGGACGAACCCTTAACTATGGCTACACCTTC
CASSIGGRTLNYGYTF
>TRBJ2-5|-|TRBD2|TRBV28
TGTGCCAGCAGAAAAACAGGGTGGCTAGCGGGAGATCAAGAGACCCCGTACTTC
CASRKTGWLAGDQETPYF
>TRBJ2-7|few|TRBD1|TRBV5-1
TGCGCCAGCAGCCCCGGGACAGGGGGCGCCTCCTACGAGCAGTACTTC
CASSPGTGGASYEQYF